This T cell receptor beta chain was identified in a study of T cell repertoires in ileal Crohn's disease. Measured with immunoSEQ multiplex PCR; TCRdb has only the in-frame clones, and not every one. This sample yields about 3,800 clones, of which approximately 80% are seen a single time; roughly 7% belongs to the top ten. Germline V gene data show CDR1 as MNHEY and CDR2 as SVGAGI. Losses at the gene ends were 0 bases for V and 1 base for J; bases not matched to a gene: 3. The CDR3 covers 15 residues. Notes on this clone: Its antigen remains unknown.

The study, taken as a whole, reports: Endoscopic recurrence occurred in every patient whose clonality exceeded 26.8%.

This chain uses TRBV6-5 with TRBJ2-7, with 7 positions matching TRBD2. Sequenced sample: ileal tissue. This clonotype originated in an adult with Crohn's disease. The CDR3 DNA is TGTGCCAGCAGTTACTCGGGCGGGGGTTCCTACGAGCAGTACTTC. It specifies CASSYSGGGSYEQYF.